These 26 T cell receptor beta chains share one sample of origin, sequenced in a study of cytomegalovirus exposure and HLA in healthy donors. The PCR employed 60 Vbeta primers together with 13 Jbeta primers. The data were produced by immunoSEQ multiplex PCR, yet TCRdb's version contains in-frame clones alone and is incomplete. The table shows some 180,000 clones, with more than 75% occurring only once. The specimen sequenced was PBMCs. The origin of the receptors is a woman in her twenties or thirties in good health and CMV-seropositive.

This clone was seen more than once but under ten times. The chain links TRBV30 to TRBJ1-5, with 9 bases that match TRBD1. The V segment lost 1 base and the J segment 5 bases; nucleotides outside the gene matches: 6. The CDR3 is 15 residues long. CDR1 is GTSNPN, CDR2 SVGIG, per germline (reference sequence). The CDR3 sequence: CAWSGGQGGHQPQHF. As DNA, the CDR3 is TGTGCCTGGAGTGGGGGACAGGGCGGTCATCAGCCCCAGCATTTT.

V and J are TRBV19 and TRBJ1-2, with a weak D call TRBD1 (5 bases). V shed 5 bases and J shed 2 bases, with 9 bases lying between them. CDR1 is LNHDA, CDR2 SQIVND, per germline (reference sequence). This CDR3 has 13 residues. CDR3 coding DNA: TGTGCCAGTAGTGCAGGGCTCAACTATGGCTACACCTTC. The encoded protein is CASSAGLNYGYTF.

J is TRBJ1-1 and V is TRBV10-3, with D maybe TRBD1 (5 bases). V was trimmed by 2 bases and J by 11 bases, leaving 18 bases between them. Germline V gene data show CDR1 as ENHRY and CDR2 as SYGVKD. The CDR3 consists of 14 residues. CDR3 sequence: CAISEREGALGAFF. CDR3 coding DNA: TGTGCCATCAGTGAGAGGGAAGGGGCGCTTGGGGCTTTCTTT.

CDR3 nucleotide sequence: TGTGCCAGCAGTTGGACAGGGGGCGTGGACGAGCAGTACTTC. Translating it yields CASSWTGGVDEQYF. The chain couples TRBV6-1 to TRBJ2-7; 11 bases fit TRBD1. Trimming cost V 5 bases and J 5 bases; bases outside gene matches: 5. The CDR3 runs to 14 residues. Germline CDR1 reads MNHNS; CDR2 reads SASEGT.

This clone was seen only once. The chain employs TRBV19 and TRBJ1-5; TRBD1 matches 7 bases. CDR1 and CDR2 from the germline V gene are LNHDA and SQIVND (reference sequence). The ends lost 10 bases at V and 3 bases at J; junction bases unmatched: 9. This CDR3 region has 14 residues. The CDR3 loop reads CATDLGQNNQPQHF. CDR3 bases: TGTGCCACTGACCTGGGACAGAACAATCAGCCCCAGCATTTT.

The CDR3 loop is CASSLTTRTGLIGELFF. DNA for the CDR3: TGTGCCAGCAGCTTAACTACCCGGACAGGGCTCATCGGGGAGCTGTTTTTT. This chain connects TRBV11-2 to TRBJ2-2; 8 bases match TRBD1. V lost 2 bases, J lost 7 bases, and 12 bases stayed unmatched. Per the germline V gene, CDR1 is SGHAT and CDR2 is FQNNGV. CDR3 size: 17 residues.

The chain recombines TRBV9 with TRBJ2-1, with D perhaps TRBD2 (6 bases). CDR3 length: 16 residues. From germline, CDR1 is SGDLS and CDR2 YYNGEE. Deletions cut 0 bases from V and 0 bases from J, with 10 bases between. The chain's CDR3 is CASSVAASASYNEQFF. For the CDR3, the DNA is TGTGCCAGCAGCGTAGCGGCTAGCGCCTCCTACAATGAGCAGTTCTTC.

The rearrangement links TRBV5-1 to TRBJ2-5, with 9 bases lining up with TRBD1. V was pared by 4 bases and J by 1 base, with 14 bases of the junction left unmatched. Germline V gene data show CDR1 as SGHRS and CDR2 as YFSETQ. This CDR3 is built from 18 residues. The CDR3 protein is CASSLGQGSRRPQETQYF. The DNA for the CDR3 is TGCGCCAGCAGCCTTGGACAGGGGTCACGTAGGCCCCAAGAGACCCAGTACTTC. The variable domain in full, with the rest retrieved from reference TRBV5-1 and TRBJ2-5, is KAGVTQTPRYLIKTRGQQVTLSCSPISGHRSVSWYQQTPGQGLQFLFEYFSETQRNKGNFPGRFSGRQFSNSRSEMNVSTLELGDSALYLCASSLGQGSRRPQETQYFGPGTRLLVL.

The chain recombines TRBV7-2 with TRBJ2-7; 8 bases align to TRBD1. With V trimmed by 5 bases and J by 2 bases, 11 bases remained unmatched. Germline loops: CDR1 SGHTA, CDR2 FQGNSA. This CDR3 has 16 amino acids. The DNA of the CDR3 is TGTGCCAGCAGCCGAGTCTTGGACAGGGTCCCCTACGAGCAGTACTTC. Its translation is CASSRVLDRVPYEQYF.

Points on this clone: At one boundary the junction diverges from the germline segment, which might be a read error. The V gene is TRBV2, the J gene TRBJ2-3; TRBD2 matches at 9 bases. The CDR3 covers 17 residues. CDR1 is SNHLY, CDR2 FYNNEI, per germline. As DNA, the CDR3 is TGTGCCAGCAGTCTAGAGGTAGCGGGGGTCCACACAGGTACGCAGTATTTT. This gives the protein CASSLEVAGVHTGTQYF.

This clone was observed a handful of times. The V gene is TRBV5-1, the J gene TRBJ1-4; perhaps TRBD1 as D (6 bases). The V gene's germline CDR1 is SGHRS and CDR2 YFSETQ. V lost 0 bases to trimming and J lost 7 bases, with 10 bases between them. The CDR3 has 14 amino acids. The CDR3, as DNA: TGCGCCAGCAGCTTGGCAGGGGCAGGTGAAAAACTGTTTTTT. Protein product: CASSLAGAGEKLFF.

This chain joins TRBV11-1 and TRBJ2-3; 11 bases are shared with TRBD1. Germline V gene lookup returns CDR1 SGHAT and CDR2 FQDESV (reference sequence). The J segment lost 1 base and the V segment lost 4 bases, leaving 7 bases of the junction unmatched. The CDR3 covers 17 residues. The CDR3 protein is CASSSGTGGRGTDTQYF. In DNA form, the CDR3 reads TGTGCCAGCAGCTCCGGGACAGGGGGTCGTGGCACAGATACGCAGTATTTT.

This clone was detected a few times. This sequence joins TRBV19 and TRBJ2-2; D call uncertain. Germline CDR1 LNHDA, CDR2 SQIVND (reference sequence). V lost 5 bases to trimming and J lost 6 bases, with 4 bases between them. The CDR3 loop spans 11 amino acids. CDR3 residues: CASSSAGELFF. The DNA for the CDR3 is TGTGCCAGTAGTTCTGCCGGGGAGCTGTTTTTT.

This rearrangement joins TRBV28 to TRBJ2-7; D possibly corresponds to TRBD2 (5 bases). The CDR3 has 14 residues. Trimming took off 5 bases at V and 0 bases at J, with 11 bases between the two ends. In germline, CDR1 is MDHEN, CDR2 SYDVKM. CDR3 bases: TGTGCCAGCAGTCCGTCCGCGGGCTCCTACGAGCAGTACTTC. This sequence encodes CASSPSAGSYEQYF.

CDR3 loop: CASSLDSNSPLHF. In DNA, the CDR3 is TGTGCCAGCAGCTTGGACAGTAATTCACCCCTCCACTTT. This chain links TRBV5-4 with TRBJ1-6; D gene unclear. The ends were cut back, 0 bases at V and 6 bases at J, with 4 bases in the middle. This CDR3 spans 13 amino acids. CDR1 and CDR2 (germline): SGHNT, YYREEE (reference sequence).

The CDR3 sequence is CASSLVSGGAYNEQFF. The CDR3 nucleotides read TGTGCCAGCAGCTTAGTTAGCGGGGGGGCCTACAATGAGCAGTTCTTC. The chain combines TRBV7-2 with TRBJ2-1; 11 bases line up with TRBD2. With V trimmed by 1 base and J by 2 bases, 1 base remained unmatched. The CDR3 runs to 16 residues. In germline, CDR1 is SGHTA, CDR2 FQGNSA.

This sequence joins TRBV29-1 and TRBJ2-2; 9 bases are shared with TRBD2. Germline CDR1 and CDR2: SQVTM and ANQGSEA. The CDR3 is 14 amino acids. The junction had 7 bases not matched to a gene; V was cut back by 6 bases and J by 5 bases. Here the CDR3 reads CSVGRGGSTGELFF. DNA of the CDR3: TGCAGCGTGGGGCGGGGGGGCTCTACCGGGGAGCTGTTTTTT.

V gene TRBV7-9 combines with J gene TRBJ2-4, with 7 bases matching TRBD1. V shed 0 bases and J 1 base; nucleotides not matched to a gene: 9. The CDR3 contains 18 residues. Germline V CDR1 and CDR2: SEHNR, FQNEAQ (reference sequence). CDR3 residues: CASSLADRQGSAKNIQYF. The DNA of the CDR3 is TGTGCCAGCAGCTTAGCGGATAGACAGGGATCGGCCAAAAACATTCAGTACTTC.

The CDR3 reads CASRGDKGNEQFF. Here the CDR3 DNA reads TGTGCCAGCAGAGGGGACAAGGGGAATGAGCAGTTCTTC. The V call is TRBV27, the J call TRBJ2-1; TRBD1 is a possible D gene (6 bases). Trimming took 6 bases from V and 7 from J, leaving 13 bases between them. CDR3 length equals 13 residues. Germline V gene data show CDR1 as MNHEY and CDR2 as SMNVEV (reference sequence).

This clone came up a few times. The chain couples TRBV7-2 to TRBJ2-3, with TRBD2 matching over 8 bases. Germline V gene data show CDR1 as SGHTA and CDR2 as FQGNSA. V was pared by 3 bases and J by 5 bases, with 4 bases of the junction left unmatched. This CDR3 is 14 amino acids long. The CDR3 DNA is TGTGCCAGCAGCTTCGGGGGGGCACGAGATACGCAGTATTTT. Translating gives CASSFGGARDTQYF.

This sequence joins TRBV28 and TRBJ2-2; D gene unclear. The CDR3 runs 18 residues. V shed 3 bases and J shed 7 bases, with 24 bases lying between them. Germline loops: CDR1 MDHEN, CDR2 SYDVKM. CDR3 nucleotide sequence: TGTGCCAGCAGTTTCTCACGCCCCTCTGTCCCCTCAGGCGGGGAGCTGTTTTTT. This codes for CASSFSRPSVPSGGELFF.

There are a few counts of this clone. The CDR3 coding sequence is TGTGCCAGCCCCCCAAGGCTAGCGGGGGTGGATACGCAGTATTTT. It translates to CASPPRLAGVDTQYF. This chain joins TRBV28 and TRBJ2-3, with 10 nucleotides matching TRBD2. This CDR3 contains 15 residues. Trimming took 8 bases from V and 6 from J; bases not matched to a gene: 11. CDR1 MDHEN and CDR2 SYDVKM come from the germline V gene.

The chain carries TRBV5-1 and TRBJ2-7; 7 positions agree with TRBD1. V trimming: 2 bases; J trimming: 2 bases; junction bases outside the gene matches: 4. The V gene's germline CDR1 is SGHRS and CDR2 YFSETQ. CDR3 length: 14 amino acids. Here the CDR3 DNA reads TGCGCCAGCAGCTTAGAGGGGGCAGCCTACGAGCAGTACTTC. The encoded protein is CASSLEGAAYEQYF.

This clone was found a few times. The chain joins TRBV11-3 to TRBJ1-1; a possible D gene is TRBD1 (5 bases). V lost 0 bases, J lost 5 bases, and 13 bases lay in between. The CDR3 has 15 residues. CDR1 SGHNT and CDR2 YENEEA come from the germline V gene. The CDR3 here is CASSLDQGVWTEAFF. CDR3 bases: TGTGCCAGCAGCTTAGATCAGGGCGTCTGGACTGAAGCTTTCTTT.

This clone was observed once. The genes are TRBV5-4 and TRBJ1-6; 7 nucleotides agree with TRBD1. Germline CDR1 and CDR2: SGHNT and YYREEE (reference sequence). The CDR3 consists of 14 residues. Trimming cost V 0 bases and J 14 bases; bases outside gene matches: 8. The CDR3 coding sequence is TGTGCCAGCAGCTTGGGGGGAACAGGGGAATCCCTCCACTTT. This gives the protein CASSLGGTGESLHF.

The genes are TRBV11-3 and TRBJ1-5; 10 bases are shared with TRBD1. With 7 bases clipped from V and 4 bases from J, the junction kept 13 bases outside the gene matches. There are 17 residues in the CDR3. Germline V gives CDR1 SGHNT, CDR2 YENEEA. The CDR3 reads CASTTIDRDRGNQPQHF. CDR3 nucleotide sequence: TGTGCCAGCACGACCATAGACCGGGACAGGGGTAATCAGCCCCAGCATTTT.